This TCR beta chain was observed in a study of human T cells and chemical hapten exposure. Study at large: Affected patients, primarily female, had alopecia areata, totalis or universalis.

This CDR3 is built from 12 residues. CDR1 is SGHKS, CDR2 YYEKEE, per germline (reference sequence). Trimming shortened V by 0 bases and J by 10 bases, and 10 bases separated the two germline ends. Findings of the study overall: Once DPC sensitization occurred, TCRs above 1 in 1000 frequency showed no change.

For the library, individual cDNA molecules each received unique molecular identifiers. A single record per CDR3 protein comes from TCRdb applying MiXCR to the RACE reads. This sample has just over 350,000 distinct CDR3 sequences; about 6.3% occur once, and the top ten carry 4.5% to 6%. There are many counts of this clonotype. What it recognizes is unknown. The time point was: patch test 2, 6 weeks after DPC sensitization. Treatment in this sample: therapeutic diphenylcyclopropenone sensitization with weekly scalp DPC. This TCR came from a young woman with alopecia areata. Some clones in this sample may be carry-over from other donors' samples. The sequencing used whole blood, collected in connection with sensitization to the hapten diphenylcyclopropenone (DPC). The chain couples TRBV5-5 to TRBJ1-1, with D hard to call. The DNA of the CDR3 is TGTGCCAGCAGCTTGGAGCCGGGAGTAGCTTTCTTT. Protein sequence: CASSLEPGVAFF.